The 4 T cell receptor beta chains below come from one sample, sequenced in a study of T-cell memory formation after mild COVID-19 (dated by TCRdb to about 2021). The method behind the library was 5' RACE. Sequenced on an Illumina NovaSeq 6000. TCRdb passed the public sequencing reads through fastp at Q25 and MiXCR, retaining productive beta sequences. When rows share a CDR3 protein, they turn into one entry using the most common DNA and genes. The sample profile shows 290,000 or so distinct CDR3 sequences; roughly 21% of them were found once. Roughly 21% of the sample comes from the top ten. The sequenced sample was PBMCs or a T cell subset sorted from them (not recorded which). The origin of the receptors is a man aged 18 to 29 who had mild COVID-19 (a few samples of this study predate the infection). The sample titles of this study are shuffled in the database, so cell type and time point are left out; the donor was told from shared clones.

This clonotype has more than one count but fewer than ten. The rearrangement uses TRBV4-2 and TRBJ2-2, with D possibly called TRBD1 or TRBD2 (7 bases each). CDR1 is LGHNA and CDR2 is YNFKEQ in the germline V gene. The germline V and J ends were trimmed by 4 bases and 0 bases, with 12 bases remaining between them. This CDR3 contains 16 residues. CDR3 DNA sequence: TGTGCCAGCAGCCCAGGGGGGGGGACGAACACCGGGGAGCTGTTTTTT. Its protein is CASSPGGGTNTGELFF.

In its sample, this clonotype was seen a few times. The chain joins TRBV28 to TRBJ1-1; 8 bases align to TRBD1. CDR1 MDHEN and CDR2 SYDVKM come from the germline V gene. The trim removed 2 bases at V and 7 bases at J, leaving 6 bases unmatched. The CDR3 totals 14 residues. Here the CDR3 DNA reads TGTGCCAGCAGTTTAAGGCAGGGGGCGAGTGAAGCTTTCTTT. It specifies CASSLRQGASEAFF.

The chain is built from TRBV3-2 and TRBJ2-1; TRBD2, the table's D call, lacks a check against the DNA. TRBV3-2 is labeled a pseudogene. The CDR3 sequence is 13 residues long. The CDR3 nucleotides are TGTGCCAGCGGGACTAGCCCGCGCAATGAGCAGTTCTTC. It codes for CASGTSPRNEQFF.

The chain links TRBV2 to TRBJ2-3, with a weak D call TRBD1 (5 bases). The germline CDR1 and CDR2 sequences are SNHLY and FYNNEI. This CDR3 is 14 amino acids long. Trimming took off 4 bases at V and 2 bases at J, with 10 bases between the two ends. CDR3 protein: CASSAGRVTDTQYF. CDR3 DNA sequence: TGTGCCAGCAGTGCAGGCAGGGTCACAGATACGCAGTATTTT.